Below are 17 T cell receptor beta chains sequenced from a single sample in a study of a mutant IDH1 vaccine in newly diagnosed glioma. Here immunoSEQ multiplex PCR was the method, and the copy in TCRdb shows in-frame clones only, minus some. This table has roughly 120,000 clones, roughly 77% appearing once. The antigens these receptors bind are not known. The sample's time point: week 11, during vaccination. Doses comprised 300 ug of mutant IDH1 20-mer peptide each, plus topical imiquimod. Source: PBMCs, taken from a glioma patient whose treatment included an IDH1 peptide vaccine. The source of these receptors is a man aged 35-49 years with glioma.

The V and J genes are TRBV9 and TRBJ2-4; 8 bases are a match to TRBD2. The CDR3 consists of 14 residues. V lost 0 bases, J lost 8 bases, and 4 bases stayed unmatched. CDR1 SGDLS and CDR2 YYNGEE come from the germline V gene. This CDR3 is CASSVAGGSDIQYF. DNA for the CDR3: TGTGCCAGCAGCGTAGCGGGGGGGAGTGACATTCAGTACTTC.

CDR3 sequence: CASREGSGANVLTF. CDR3 DNA: TGTGCCAGCCGAGAGGGTTCTGGGGCCAACGTCCTGACTTTC. The chain has TRBV6-5 and TRBJ2-6; perhaps TRBD2 as D (5 bases). Germline assignment: CDR1 MNHEY and CDR2 SVGAGI. This CDR3 is 14 amino acids long. V lost 8 bases, J lost 1 base, and 9 bases lay in between.

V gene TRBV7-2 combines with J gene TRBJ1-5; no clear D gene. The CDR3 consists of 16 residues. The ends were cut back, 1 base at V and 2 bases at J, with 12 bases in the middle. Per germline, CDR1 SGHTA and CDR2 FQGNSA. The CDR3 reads CASSLVAERGNQPQHF. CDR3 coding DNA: TGTGCCAGCAGCTTAGTAGCGGAGAGGGGCAATCAGCCCCAGCATTTT.

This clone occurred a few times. The CDR3 sequence: CASSVGAGHNQPQHF. CDR3 in DNA: TGTGCCAGCAGCGTAGGGGCAGGGCACAATCAGCCCCAGCATTTT. The chain joins TRBV9 to TRBJ1-5; weak D call: TRBD1 (5 bases). This CDR3 region has 15 residues. V lost 0 bases to trimming and J lost 3 bases, with 10 bases between them. Germline CDR1 and CDR2: SGDLS and YYNGEE.

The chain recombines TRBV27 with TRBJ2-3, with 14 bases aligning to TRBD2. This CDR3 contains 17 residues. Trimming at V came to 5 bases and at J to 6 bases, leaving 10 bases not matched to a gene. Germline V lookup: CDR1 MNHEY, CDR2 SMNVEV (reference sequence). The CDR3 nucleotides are TGTGCCAGCAGTCCCGGACTAGCGGGAGGAGAATGGGATACGCAGTATTTT. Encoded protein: CASSPGLAGGEWDTQYF.

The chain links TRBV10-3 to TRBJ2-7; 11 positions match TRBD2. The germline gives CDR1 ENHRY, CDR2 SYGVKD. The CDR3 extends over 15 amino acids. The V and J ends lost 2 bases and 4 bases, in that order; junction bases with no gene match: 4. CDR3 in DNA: TGTGCCATCAGTGAGCCGGGACTAGCGGCTTACGAGCAGTACTTC. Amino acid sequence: CAISEPGLAAYEQYF.

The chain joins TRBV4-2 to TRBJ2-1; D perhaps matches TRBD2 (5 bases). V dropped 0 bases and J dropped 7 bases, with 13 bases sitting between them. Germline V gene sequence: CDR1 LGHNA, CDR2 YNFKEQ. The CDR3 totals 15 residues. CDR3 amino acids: CASSQDGSEVNEQFF. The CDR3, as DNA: TGTGCCAGCAGCCAAGATGGTTCGGAGGTAAATGAGCAGTTCTTC.

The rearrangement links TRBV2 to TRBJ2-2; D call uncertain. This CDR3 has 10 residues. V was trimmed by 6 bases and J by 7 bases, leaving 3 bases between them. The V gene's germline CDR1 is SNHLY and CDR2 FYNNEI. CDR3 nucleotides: TGTGCCAGCAGGGGCGGGGAGCTGTTTTTT. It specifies CASRGGELFF.

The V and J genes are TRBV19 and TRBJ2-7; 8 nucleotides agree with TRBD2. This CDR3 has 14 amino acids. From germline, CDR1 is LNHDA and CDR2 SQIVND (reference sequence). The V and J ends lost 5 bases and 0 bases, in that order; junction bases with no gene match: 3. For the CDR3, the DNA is TGTGCCAGTAGTCTAAGCGGGGGCTCCTACGAGCAGTACTTC. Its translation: CASSLSGGSYEQYF.

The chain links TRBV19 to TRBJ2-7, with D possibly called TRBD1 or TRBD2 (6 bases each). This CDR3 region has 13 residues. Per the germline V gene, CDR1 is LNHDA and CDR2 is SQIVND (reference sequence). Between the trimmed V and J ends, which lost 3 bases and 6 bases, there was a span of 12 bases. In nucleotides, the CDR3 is TGTGCCAGTAGTATTGGGGGGCCTGGCGAGCAGTACTTC. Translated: CASSIGGPGEQYF.

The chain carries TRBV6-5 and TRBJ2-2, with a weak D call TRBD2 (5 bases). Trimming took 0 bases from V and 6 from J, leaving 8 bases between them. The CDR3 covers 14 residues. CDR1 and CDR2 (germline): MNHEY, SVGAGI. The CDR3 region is CASSYSRGSGELFF. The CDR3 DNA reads TGTGCCAGCAGTTACTCGAGAGGGTCCGGGGAGCTGTTTTTT.

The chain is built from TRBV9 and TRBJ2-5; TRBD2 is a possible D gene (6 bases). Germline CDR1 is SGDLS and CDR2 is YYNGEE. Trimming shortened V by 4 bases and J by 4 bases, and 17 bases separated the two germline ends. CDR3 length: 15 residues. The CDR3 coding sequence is TGTGCCAGCAGCCTTAGTGGGATCGGGGGAGAGACCCAGTACTTC. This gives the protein CASSLSGIGGETQYF. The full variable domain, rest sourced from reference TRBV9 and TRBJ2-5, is DSGVTQTPKHLITATGQRVTLRCSPRSGDLSVYWYQQSLDQGLQFLIQYYNGEERAKGNILERFSAQQFPDLHSELNLSSLELGDSALYFCASSLSGIGGETQYFGPGTRLLVL.

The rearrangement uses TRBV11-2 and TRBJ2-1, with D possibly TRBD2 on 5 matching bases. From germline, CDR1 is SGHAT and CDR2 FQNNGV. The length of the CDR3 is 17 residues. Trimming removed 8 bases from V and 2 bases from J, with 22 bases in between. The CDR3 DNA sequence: TGTGCCAGCGGCGGACCGCCTAGGGAGTACGCCTACAATGAGCAGTTCTTC. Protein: CASGGPPREYAYNEQFF.

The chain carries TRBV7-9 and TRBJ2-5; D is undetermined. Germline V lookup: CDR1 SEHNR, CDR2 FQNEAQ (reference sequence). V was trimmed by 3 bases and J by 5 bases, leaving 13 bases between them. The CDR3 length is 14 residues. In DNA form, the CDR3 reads TGTGCCAGCAGCTTTAGGGCCGGGTTGGAGACCCAGTACTTC. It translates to CASSFRAGLETQYF.

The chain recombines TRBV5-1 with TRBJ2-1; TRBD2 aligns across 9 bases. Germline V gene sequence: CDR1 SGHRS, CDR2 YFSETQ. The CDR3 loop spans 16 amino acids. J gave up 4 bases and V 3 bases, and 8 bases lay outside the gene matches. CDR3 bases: TGCGCCAGCAGCTGGGGATTAGCGGGAGAGTACAATGAGCAGTTCTTC. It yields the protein CASSWGLAGEYNEQFF.

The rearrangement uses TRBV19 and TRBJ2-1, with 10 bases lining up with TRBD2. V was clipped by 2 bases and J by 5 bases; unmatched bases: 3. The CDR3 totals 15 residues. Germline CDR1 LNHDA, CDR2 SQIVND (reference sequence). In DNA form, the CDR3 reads TGTGCCAGTAGTATACTAGCGGGGGTCAACAATGAGCAGTTCTTC. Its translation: CASSILAGVNNEQFF.

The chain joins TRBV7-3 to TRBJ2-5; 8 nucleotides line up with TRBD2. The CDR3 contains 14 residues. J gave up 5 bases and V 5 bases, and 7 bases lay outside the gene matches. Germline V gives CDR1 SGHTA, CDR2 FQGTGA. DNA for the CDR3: TGTGCCAGCAGCCCCCACGGCGGGGGGGAGACCCAGTACTTC. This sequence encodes CASSPHGGGETQYF.